This entry concerns a single T cell receptor (beta chain). This specimen comes from a study of blood T cell repertoires in COVID-19. Looking at the study overall: COVID-19 samples collected from the United States, Italy and Spain covered acute and convalescent phases. In each case, the material was cDNA or gDNA derived from T cells, B-cell-depleted T cells, or PBMCs.

In the authors' methods: Reference gene primer amplification in the assay estimated nucleated cell counts. This table comes from immunoSEQ multiplex PCR, and its TCRdb copy is limited to in-frame clones, with some not included. The DNA was the basis for D and trimming; V, J and clone size are from that table. The profile shows tens of thousands of clones, around 90% of them singletons. V dropped 0 bases and J dropped 7 bases, with 10 bases sitting between them. Germline assignment: CDR1 SGHNT and CDR2 YYREEE (reference sequence). This CDR3 is 13 amino acids long. The chain carries TRBV5-4 and TRBJ1-1; D is undetermined. The origin of this receptor is a woman aged 50 to 60 with active or convalescent COVID-19. Specimen: peripheral blood. In DNA form, the CDR3 reads TGTGCCAGCAGCTTGGTTTCGGCGGATGAAGCTTTCTTT. This gives the protein CASSLVSADEAFF.